This T cell receptor (beta chain) originates from a study of blood T cells in healthy people across ages. General study findings and limits: It was the long-lived donors that had more naive CD4+ cells and higher diversity than aged donors. Among T cells, TCR beta diversity per million cells dropped roughly linearly as age rose.

About this clonotype itself: Its specificity is not known.

Together with a sample-barcoded 5' primer, a J-beta primer mix was included in a second PCR lasting about 7 to 12 cycles. TCRdb processed the 5' RACE reads anew with MiXCR; each CDR3 protein has one entry. Of roughly 2 million distinct CDR3 sequences listed, about 49% are singletons. Germline lookup yields CDR1 SQVTM and CDR2 ANQGSEA. Trimming cost V 3 bases and J 7 bases; bases outside gene matches: 17. The CDR3 length is 17 residues. The source of this sequence is a woman in her thirties or forties in good health. This chain links TRBV29-1 with TRBJ2-1, with TRBD2 identical over 8 bases. Sequencing was carried out using blood. The DNA of the CDR3 is TGCAGCGTTGAGTATATTTTTAGCGGGGTGGGTAGTAATGAGCAGTTCTTC. This codes for CSVEYIFSGVGSNEQFF.